This TCR beta chain was sequenced during a study of response to subunit inactivated influenza vaccine. Findings of the study overall: Each seasonal influenza vaccination recruits few new T cells, the authors suggested.

Details on this clonotype: Its antigen is not known.

TCRdb called the RT-PCR reads again in MiXCR, with one record for every CDR3 protein. The data hold a few hundred thousand distinct CDR3 sequences, with approximately 11% observed a single time. This TCR was sampled from a man over 45 who received an inactivated influenza vaccine. The sequenced sample was PBMCs from blood, obtained around seven weeks after vaccination.

The CDR3 loop is CASSQDQAAGRNEQFF. CDR3 DNA sequence: TGTGCCAGCAGCCAAGACCAAGCGGCAGGCAGGAATGAGCAGTTCTTC. This chain joins TRBV3-1 and TRBJ2-1; possible D gene TRBD2, 5 bases. Germline V gene data show CDR1 as LGHDT and CDR2 as YNNKEL (reference sequence). The V gene lost 0 bases and the J gene lost 7 bases, with 16 bases spanning the gap. The CDR3 runs 16 residues.